This TCR beta chain was captured in a study of CD8+CD57+ T cells in acquired aplastic anemia. Study details: DNA from sorted CD4+ and CD8+ cells averaged about 3.2 ug. Overall study results and limits: Overlapping CD8+ CDR3 repertoires of patients and controls contained about 27 shared sequences.

Genomic DNA constituted the template upon which TCR beta VDJ and CDR3 profiling was performed. TCRdb reprocessed the reads with MiXCR, giving one entry per CDR3 protein. The repertoire has around 79,000 distinct CDR3 sequences, roughly two thirds of them found once; the top ten carry roughly 80%. A word on this clonotype: Its antigen remains unidentified.

This CDR3 is built from 16 residues. Germline CDR1 is SGHAT and CDR2 is FQDESV (reference sequence). V lost 1 base, J lost 4 bases, and 3 bases stayed unmatched. An expansion of CD8+CD57+ cells by flow cytometry had been shown in patients chosen for sequencing. Severe acquired aplastic anemia was diagnosed in all patients. No patient had been given any therapy when blood was sampled. This sequence was found in a human donor with aplastic anemia. The chain combines TRBV11-1 with TRBJ2-1; the match to TRBD2 covers 11 bases. What was sequenced was sorted CD4+, CD8+, or CD8+CD57+ T cells (not recorded which) from PBMCs. The CDR3 coding sequence is TGTGCCAGCAGCTTAGGGGGACTAGCGGCATACAATGAGCAGTTCTTC. This sequence encodes CASSLGGLAAYNEQFF.